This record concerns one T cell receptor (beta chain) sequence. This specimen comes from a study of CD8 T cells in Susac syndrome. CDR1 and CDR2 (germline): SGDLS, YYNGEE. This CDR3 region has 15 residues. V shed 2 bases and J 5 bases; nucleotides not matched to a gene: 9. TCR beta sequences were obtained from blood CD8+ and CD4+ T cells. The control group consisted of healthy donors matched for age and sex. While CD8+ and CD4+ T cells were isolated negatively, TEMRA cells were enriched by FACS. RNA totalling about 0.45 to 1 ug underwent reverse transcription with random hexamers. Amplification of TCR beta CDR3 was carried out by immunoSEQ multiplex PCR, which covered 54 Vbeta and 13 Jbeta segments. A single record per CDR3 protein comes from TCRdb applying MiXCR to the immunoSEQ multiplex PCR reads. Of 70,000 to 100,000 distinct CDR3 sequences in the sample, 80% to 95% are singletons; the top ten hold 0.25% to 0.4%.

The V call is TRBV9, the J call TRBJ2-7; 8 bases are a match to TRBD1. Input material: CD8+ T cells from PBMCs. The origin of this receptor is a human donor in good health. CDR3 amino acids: CASSVGQGPGNEQYF. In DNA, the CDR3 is TGTGCCAGCAGCGTCGGACAGGGACCGGGGAACGAGCAGTACTTC.